Detailed here is one TCR beta chain. As processed by the authors: Estimation of nucleated cell counts relied on the amplification of reference gene primers. Profiled with immunoSEQ multiplex PCR; TCRdb holds only in-frame clones, not every one. V and J calls and clone size are as listed in that table; D and trimming were resolved from the DNA. The sample has approximately 100,000 clones, 85% seen once. The entry originates in a study of blood T cell repertoires in COVID-19. Study at large: Some COVID-19 samples were acute and others convalescent; all came from the United States, Italy and Spain. The analysed material was cDNA or gDNA that came from T cells, B-cell-depleted T cells, or PBMCs.

Trimming cost V 0 bases and J 10 bases, with 16 bases left between them. The CDR3 has 16 amino acids. Per the germline V gene, CDR1 is LGHNA and CDR2 is YNFKEQ. J is TRBJ1-6 and V is TRBV4-2; D gene unclear. The material sequenced was peripheral blood. The sequence derives from a woman in her 70s with active or convalescent COVID-19. The CDR3 DNA sequence: TGTGCCAGCAGCCAAGATCGGCGGGTCTTGCGGTCACCCCTCCACTTT. This codes for CASSQDRRVLRSPLHF.